This TCR beta chain was found in a study of blood T cell repertoires in COVID-19. Turning to the study itself: The United States, Italy and Spain provided the acute and convalescent COVID-19 samples. Sources were T cells, B-cell-depleted T cells, or PBMCs; the material itself was cDNA or gDNA.

Some clones are missing from TCRdb's copy, which holds only in-frame ones; the method was immunoSEQ multiplex PCR. The repertoire has under 200,000 clones, about 87% of them found once; the top ten carry about 26%. In its sample, this clone was seen once. The V gene lost 0 bases and the J gene lost 3 bases, with 19 bases spanning the gap. The CDR3 spans 18 residues. The germline V gene has CDR1 SGDLS and CDR2 YYNGEE. The sequencing input was peripheral blood. This receptor was obtained from a man aged 55 to 70 with acute or convalescent COVID-19. The chain recombines TRBV9 with TRBJ2-1; D is possibly TRBD1 (6 bases). CDR3 nucleotide sequence: TGTGCCAGCAGCGTAGCTCCCACTATTGGACAGATCTACAATGAGCAGTTCTTC. It is translated as CASSVAPTIGQIYNEQFF.